This is a list of T cell receptor beta chains from one sample in a study of T cells after yellow fever vaccination. TCRdb ran MiXCR on the 5' RACE reads and lists one entry per CDR3 protein. The sample shows hundreds of thousands of distinct CDR3 sequences, approximately 6% of them seen only once. The sequencing used PBMCs, collected 5 days after the yellow fever booster vaccination. Receptors were obtained from a young man who received the YFV17D yellow fever vaccine. Both conserved end residues are part of each CDR3. Fields, in order: J gene, V gene, clone size, D gene, CDR3 protein, CDR3 DNA. D genes are given only for firm matches. Size is stated for part of the rows, as once, few or many counts, or as a class when the clone is expanded.

TRBJ2-7,TRBV29-1,few,TRBD1,CSVVRTGVIYEQYF,TGCAGCGTTGTGAGGACAGGGGTCATCTACGAGCAGTACTTC
TRBJ1-5,TRBV5-1,.,.,CASSLDPGDQPQHF,TGCGCCAGCAGCTTGGATCCGGGGGATCAGCCCCAGCATTTT
TRBJ2-2,TRBV6-2/TRBV6-3,many,.,CASSISHRNTGELFF,TGTGCCAGCTCTATTTCACACCGTAACACCGGGGAGCTGTTTTTT
TRBJ2-3,TRBV19,few,TRBD1,CASTTGRTDTQYF,TGTGCCAGTACGACAGGGCGCACAGATACGCAGTATTTT
TRBJ2-7,TRBV29-1,many,TRBD1,CSVTGVSSYEQYF,TGCAGCGTCACAGGGGTAAGCTCCTACGAGCAGTACTTC
TRBJ2-1,TRBV5-1,few,.,CASSLNSGSYNEQFF,TGCGCCAGCAGCTTGAATTCGGGCTCCTACAATGAGCAGTTCTTC
TRBJ1-3,TRBV7-2,.,TRBD1,CASSLGQGRNTIYF,TGTGCCAGCAGCTTAGGACAGGGTAGAAACACCATATATTTT
TRBJ2-7,TRBV4-3,many,TRBD2,CASSQGAGDSEQYF,TGCGCCAGCAGCCAAGGAGCGGGAGACAGTGAGCAGTACTTC
TRBJ1-1,TRBV5-5,many,.,CASSLVAADLGAFF,TGTGCCAGCAGCTTGGTGGCCGCGGACCTAGGGGCTTTCTTT
TRBJ2-1,TRBV5-1,many,.,CASSLDRTEHEQFF,TGCGCCAGCAGCTTGGATAGGACAGAGCATGAGCAGTTCTTC
TRBJ1-1,TRBV19,.,TRBD1,CASSSRGLGTEAFF,TGTGCCAGTAGTTCCAGGGGGCTTGGCACTGAAGCTTTCTTT
TRBJ1-1,TRBV28,.,TRBD1,CASSLSFGTGATEAFF,TGTGCCAGCAGTTTATCCTTCGGGACAGGGGCCACTGAAGCTTTCTTT
TRBJ2-2,TRBV7-2,few,.,CASSLVGLNTGELFF,TGTGCCAGCAGCTTAGTAGGACTAAACACCGGGGAGCTGTTTTTT
TRBJ2-7,TRBV12-3/TRBV12-4,.,TRBD2,CASSTAGDYYEQYF,TGTGCCAGCAGTACCGCGGGGGACTACTACGAGCAGTACTTC
TRBJ2-1,TRBV4-3,many,TRBD2,CASSRATGTSAYNEQFF,TGCGCCAGCAGTCGAGCCACCGGGACTAGCGCCTACAATGAGCAGTTCTTC
TRBJ2-5,TRBV6-2/TRBV6-3,many,.,CASSYPSVETQYF,TGTGCCAGCAGTTATCCCAGTGTGGAGACCCAGTACTTC
TRBJ2-1,TRBV20-1,many,TRBD2,CSATGLAGIDEQFF,TGCAGTGCTACGGGACTAGCGGGAATTGATGAGCAGTTCTTC
TRBJ2-1,TRBV20-1,many,TRBD2,CSARGTSNEQFF,TGCAGTGCTAGAGGGACTAGCAATGAGCAGTTCTTC
TRBJ1-5,TRBV7-2,few,.,CASSRTAGELGQPQHF,TGTGCCAGCAGCCGAACAGCTGGGGAACTGGGTCAGCCCCAGCATTTT
TRBJ1-1,TRBV7-9,many,.,CASRPLGWEAFF,TGTGCCAGCAGGCCCCTAGGTTGGGAAGCTTTCTTT
TRBJ2-7,TRBV7-2,.,.,CASSLDRSGTYEQYF,TGTGCCAGCAGCTTAGACCGATCGGGGACCTACGAGCAGTACTTC
TRBJ2-7,TRBV6-2/TRBV6-3,many,.,CASSSYGAYEQYF,TGTGCCAGCAGTTCATACGGGGCCTACGAGCAGTACTTC
TRBJ2-7,TRBV20-1,.,TRBD2,CSAIGLAGSYEQYF,TGCAGTGCTATAGGACTAGCAGGATCCTACGAGCAGTACTTC
TRBJ2-5,TRBV9,few,TRBD2,CASLNPSGIWETQYF,TGTGCCAGCTTAAATCCTAGCGGCATCTGGGAGACCCAGTACTTC
TRBJ2-1,TRBV24-1,.,.,CATRSGVGGEQFF,TGTGCCACTAGATCCGGGGTAGGGGGTGAGCAGTTCTTC
TRBJ2-5,TRBV6-2/TRBV6-3,.,.,CASRLEFEETQYF,TGTGCCAGCAGGCTGGAGTTTGAAGAGACCCAGTACTTC
TRBJ2-7,TRBV6-2/TRBV6-3,few,TRBD2,CASSYSRTSGSKSGEQYF,TGTGCCAGCAGTTACTCGAGGACTAGCGGGAGTAAAAGTGGTGAGCAGTACTTC
TRBJ2-7,TRBV14,many,TRBD2,CASSQEDGRASYEQYF,TGTGCCAGCAGCCAAGAAGACGGGAGGGCCTCCTACGAGCAGTACTTC
TRBJ2-2,TRBV20-1,many,.,CSASASGGLVTGELFF,TGCAGTGCTAGTGCATCCGGGGGCTTGGTGACCGGGGAGCTGTTTTTT
TRBJ2-7,TRBV12-3/TRBV12-4,few,TRBD2,CASSFGTSAYEQYF,TGTGCCAGCAGTTTTGGGACTAGCGCTTACGAGCAGTACTTC
TRBJ2-7,TRBV5-1,many,.,CASSLDDEQYF,TGCGCCAGCAGCTTGGATGACGAGCAGTACTTC
TRBJ2-7,TRBV7-2,many,TRBD2,CASSPQGTSGLYEQYF,TGTGCCAGCAGCCCTCAAGGGACTAGCGGGCTCTACGAGCAGTACTTC
TRBJ2-1,TRBV28,.,TRBD2,CASNREVLYEQFF,TGTGCCAGCAACCGGGAGGTGTTGTATGAGCAGTTCTTC
TRBJ2-3,TRBV9,few,.,CASSETGASTDTQYF,TGTGCCAGCAGCGAAACGGGAGCATCCACAGATACGCAGTATTTT
TRBJ2-7,TRBV7-2,few,TRBD2,CASSLSRLAASDEQYF,TGTGCCAGCAGCTTATCTAGACTAGCGGCATCGGACGAGCAGTACTTC
TRBJ2-7,TRBV6-6,.,.,CASSTSSPNEQYF,TGTGCCAGCAGTACCTCGAGCCCCAACGAGCAGTACTTC
TRBJ2-3,TRBV20-1,few,.,CSARAVSTGASGADTQYF,TGCAGTGCTAGAGCCGTCTCGACGGGGGCTAGCGGCGCAGATACGCAGTATTTT
TRBJ2-5,TRBV7-2,.,TRBD2,CASSLVGTSVGETQYF,TGTGCCAGCAGCTTAGTCGGGACTAGCGTGGGGGAGACCCAGTACTTC
TRBJ2-1,TRBV20-1,.,.,CSATGGTASDYEQFF,TGCAGTGCTACGGGAGGGACAGCCTCCGATTATGAGCAGTTCTTC
TRBJ1-5,TRBV19,.,TRBD1,CASSATGTGVQPQHF,TGTGCCAGTAGTGCCACCGGGACAGGGGTTCAGCCCCAGCATTTT
TRBJ2-7,TRBV20-1,.,TRBD1,CSGSDRLTYEQYF,TGCAGTGGATCGGACAGGCTCACCTACGAGCAGTACTTC
TRBJ2-7,TRBV7-6,many,.,CASSLAVVGEQYF,TGTGCCAGCAGCTTAGCTGTGGTCGGCGAGCAGTACTTC